The 11 T cell receptor beta chains reported below all come from one sample, sequenced in a study of identifying expanded T cells in peripheral blood. Using immunoSEQ multiplex PCR, the repertoire was profiled, and TCRdb retains in-frame clones only, with some absent. The sample holds roughly 78,000 clones, about nine tenths seen once. The specimen was blood. Receptor source: a person aged 18 to 70 in good health.

This clone has just one count. The chain recombines TRBV5-1 with TRBJ1-1, with D tentatively TRBD1 (5 bases). Trimming pared 0 bases from V and 3 bases from J, leaving 9 bases between. This CDR3 has 14 residues. Germline V gives CDR1 SGHRS, CDR2 YFSETQ. The CDR3 DNA reads TGCGCCAGCAGCTTGGGAGGGGTAGACACTGAAGCTTTCTTT. It specifies CASSLGGVDTEAFF. The full variable domain, with the rest looked up from reference TRBV5-1 and TRBJ1-1, is KAGVTQTPRYLIKTRGQQVTLSCSPISGHRSVSWYQQTPGQGLQFLFEYFSETQRNKGNFPGRFSGRQFSNSRSEMNVSTLELGDSALYLCASSLGGVDTEAFFGQGTRLTVV.

This chain links TRBV10-3 with TRBJ1-4; 7 nucleotides match TRBD1. The CDR3 is 14 residues long. Trimming took 3 bases from V and 12 from J; bases not matched to a gene: 10. Germline CDR1 ENHRY, CDR2 SYGVKD. The CDR3: CAISDLTGTGELFF. The CDR3 DNA follows: TGTGCCATCAGTGACCTGACAGGGACCGGGGAACTGTTTTTT.

V and J are TRBV10-3 and TRBJ2-2, with TRBD1 matching 8 bases. Trimming cost V 6 bases and J 1 base; bases outside gene matches: 7. The CDR3 contains 16 residues. From germline, CDR1 is ENHRY and CDR2 SYGVKD. The CDR3 loop reads CAIRKGQGLNTGELFF. The CDR3 DNA reads TGTGCCATCAGGAAAGGACAGGGCCTGAACACCGGGGAGCTGTTTTTT.

The genes are TRBV11-2 and TRBJ2-5; D is perhaps TRBD1 or TRBD2 (5 bases each). V was cut by 5 bases and J by 1 base, with 17 bases left in between. Germline assignment: CDR1 SGHAT and CDR2 FQNNGV. The CDR3 is 16 residues long. CDR3 sequence (DNA): TGTGCCAGCAGCAGGCTCGGGACGGCTATCCAAGAGACCCAGTACTTC. It yields the protein CASSRLGTAIQETQYF.

The chain carries TRBV5-4 and TRBJ1-2; no reliable D call. The CDR3 extends over 15 amino acids. CDR1 is SGHNT, CDR2 YYREEE, per germline (reference sequence). The V end was cut by 4 bases, the J end by 8 bases, with 21 bases between. The CDR3 is CASSPREKGPTGYTF. The CDR3 coding sequence is TGTGCCAGCAGCCCGCGCGAGAAAGGCCCCACAGGCTACACCTTC. The whole variable domain, filled in from reference TRBV5-4 and TRBJ1-2, reads ETGVTQSPTHLIKTRGQQVTLRCSSQSGHNTVSWYQQALGQGPQFIFQYYREEENGRGNFPPRFSGLQFPNYSSELNVNALELDDSALYLCASSPREKGPTGYTFGSGTRLTVV.

The chain joins TRBV7-2 to TRBJ1-3; D is ambiguous. Germline V lookup: CDR1 SGHTA, CDR2 FQGNSA. V lost 1 base to trimming and J lost 0 bases, with 7 bases between them. The CDR3 totals 15 residues. As DNA, the CDR3 is TGTGCCAGCAGCTTAGGCTGGAGCTCTGGAAACACCATATATTTT. It yields the protein CASSLGWSSGNTIYF.

The rearrangement links TRBV27 to TRBJ2-7; D is ambiguous. This CDR3 contains 13 residues. Trimming cost V 4 bases and J 7 bases, with 14 bases left between them. The germline V gene has CDR1 MNHEY and CDR2 SMNVEV (reference sequence). CDR3 DNA sequence: TGTGCCAGCAGTTCCGCGCCCCCTAGAGAGCAGTACTTC. Amino acids: CASSSAPPREQYF.

The chain carries TRBV28 and TRBJ1-3, with D perhaps matching TRBD1 (5 bases). The CDR3 spans 13 residues. CDR1 is MDHEN and CDR2 is SYDVKM in the germline V gene. The V end lost 8 bases, the J end lost 0 bases, and 8 bases lay between the germline ends. For the CDR3, the DNA is TGTGCCAGCTCAGGGACCTCTGGAAACACCATATATTTT. Amino acids: CASSGTSGNTIYF.

V gene TRBV18 combines with J gene TRBJ2-2; D unresolved. The V end was cut by 0 bases, the J end by 8 bases, with 13 bases between. Per germline, CDR1 KGHSH and CDR2 LQKENI. This CDR3 is built from 15 residues. The CDR3 region has the DNA TGTGCCAGCTCACCACCTTCCGGACGGTCAGGGGAGCTGTTTTTT. Translated, it gives CASSPPSGRSGELFF. Complete variable domain (other parts from reference TRBV18 and TRBJ2-2): NAGVMQNPRHLVRRRGQEARLRCSPMKGHSHVYWYRQLPEEGLKFMVYLQKENIIDESGMPKERFSAEFPKEGPSILRIQQVVRGDSAAYFCASSPPSGRSGELFFGEGSRLTVL.

This chain joins TRBV6-1 and TRBJ1-5; D is unclear. V was clipped by 5 bases and J by 11 bases, with 19 bases between them. Germline loops: CDR1 MNHNS, CDR2 SASEGT. This CDR3 contains 14 residues. As DNA, the CDR3 is TGTGCCAGCAGTTTACTCACGGCCGCTGAGGCCCAGCATTTT. This codes for CASSLLTAAEAQHF.

This chain connects TRBV7-8 to TRBJ2-1; D remains unclear. CDR1 is SGHVS, CDR2 FQNEAQ, per germline. The CDR3 spans 11 residues. V was clipped by 4 bases and J by 11 bases, with 9 bases between them. Here the CDR3 reads CASSSTQKQFF. CDR3 DNA: TGTGCCAGCAGCTCGACCCAAAAGCAGTTCTTC.